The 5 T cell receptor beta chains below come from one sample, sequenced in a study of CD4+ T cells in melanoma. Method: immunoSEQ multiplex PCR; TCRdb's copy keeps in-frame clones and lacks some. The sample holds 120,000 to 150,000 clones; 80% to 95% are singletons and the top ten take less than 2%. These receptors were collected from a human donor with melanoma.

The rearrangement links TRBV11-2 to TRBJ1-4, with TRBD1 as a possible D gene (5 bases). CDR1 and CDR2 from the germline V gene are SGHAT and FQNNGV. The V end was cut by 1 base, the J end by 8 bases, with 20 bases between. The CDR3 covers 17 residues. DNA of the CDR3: TGTGCCAGCAGCTTAGGTCAGGGCCCTGGCCTGCGGGAAAAACTGTTTTTT. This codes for CASSLGQGPGLREKLFF.

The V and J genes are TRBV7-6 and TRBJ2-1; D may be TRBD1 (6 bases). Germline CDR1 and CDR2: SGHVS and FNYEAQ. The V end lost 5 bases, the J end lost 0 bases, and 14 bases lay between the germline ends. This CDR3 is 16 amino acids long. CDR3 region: CASSIRTAVSYNEQFF. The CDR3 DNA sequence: TGTGCCAGCAGCATACGGACAGCAGTCTCCTACAATGAGCAGTTCTTC.

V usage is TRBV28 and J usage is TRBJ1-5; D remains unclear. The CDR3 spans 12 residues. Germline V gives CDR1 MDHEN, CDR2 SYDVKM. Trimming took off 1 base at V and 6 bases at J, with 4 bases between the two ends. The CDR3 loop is CASSLSGQPQHF. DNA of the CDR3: TGTGCCAGCAGTTTATCCGGTCAGCCCCAGCATTTT.

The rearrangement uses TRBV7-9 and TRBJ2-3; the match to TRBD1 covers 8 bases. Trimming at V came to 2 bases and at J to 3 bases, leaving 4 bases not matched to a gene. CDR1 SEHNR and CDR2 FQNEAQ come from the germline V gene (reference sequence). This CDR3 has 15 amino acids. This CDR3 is CASSLWTGMTDTQYF. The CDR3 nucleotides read TGTGCCAGCAGCTTATGGACAGGGATGACAGATACGCAGTATTTT.

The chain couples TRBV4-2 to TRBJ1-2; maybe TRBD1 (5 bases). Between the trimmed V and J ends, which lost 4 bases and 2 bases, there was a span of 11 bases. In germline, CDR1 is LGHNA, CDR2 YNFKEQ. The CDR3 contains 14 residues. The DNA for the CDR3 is TGTGCCAGCAGCCTCAACAGGATGAACTATGGCTACACCTTC. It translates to CASSLNRMNYGYTF.